The clone carrying this T cell receptor beta chain has just a few counts. Its antigen is unknown. Cultured CD4+ T cells had their DNA profiled by the Oncomine TCR Beta short-read assay. MiXCR was run by TCRdb on the PCR reads, yielding one entry per CDR3 protein. The sample comprises 15,000 to 20,000 distinct CDR3 sequences, under 80% of which are singletons, and about 12% rests with the top ten. This CDR3 contains 13 residues. The germline V gene encodes CDR1 LNHDA and CDR2 SQIVND (reference sequence). Germline trimming cut 10 bases from V and 4 bases from J; bases unmatched to any gene: 7. This entry comes from a study of vaccination and CD4 T cells after COVID-19. Treatment: 10-day PBMC culture with coronavirus spike peptide pools or control peptides (ViraFEST assay).

The chain is built from TRBV19 and TRBJ1-1; 9 nucleotides agree with TRBD1. The sample comprised CD4+ T cells from blood, cultured in vitro. This TCR came from a human donor who had recovered from COVID-19. The CDR3: CATRDRAGTEAFF. CDR3 DNA: TGTGCCACCCGGGACAGGGCAGGCACTGAAGCTTTCTTT.